Following are 32 T cell receptor beta chains from one sample sequenced in a study of cytomegalovirus exposure and HLA in healthy donors. A multiplex PCR was run with 60 Vbeta primers and 13 Jbeta primers. Profiling relied on immunoSEQ multiplex PCR, and the TCRdb table lists in-frame clones only, not all of them. The profile shows 110,000 or so clones, roughly 82% of them singletons. The sequencing sample was made of PBMCs. These receptors were obtained from a man aged 18 to 29 in good health and CMV-seropositive.

J is TRBJ2-3 and V is TRBV7-3; 9 bases align to TRBD1. In germline, CDR1 is SGHTA, CDR2 FQGTGA. V lost 4 bases to trimming and J lost 11 bases; unmatched junction nucleotides: 13. The CDR3 contains 15 residues. The CDR3 loop is CASSYTAGGQGGQYF. The CDR3 nucleotides read TGTGCCAGCAGCTACACTGCAGGGGGACAGGGCGGGCAGTATTTT.

This clone was counted a single time. The rearrangement links TRBV28 to TRBJ2-7; 8 nucleotides line up with TRBD2. In germline, CDR1 is MDHEN, CDR2 SYDVKM. The CDR3 extends over 12 amino acids. With V trimmed by 7 bases and J by 7 bases, 6 bases remained unmatched. The CDR3 loop is CASKTSGLEQYF. The CDR3 DNA sequence: TGTGCCAGCAAAACTAGCGGCCTTGAGCAGTACTTC. The full variable domain, with the rest looked up from reference TRBV28 and TRBJ2-7, is DVKVTQSSRYLVKRTGEKVFLECVQDMDHENMFWYRQDPGLGLRLIYFSYDVKMKEKGDIPEGYSVSREKKERFSLILESASTNQTSMYLCASKTSGLEQYFGPGTRLTVT.

There are a few counts of this clone. This rearrangement joins TRBV6-6 to TRBJ1-1, with TRBD1 matching over 7 bases. This CDR3 contains 15 residues. V shed 4 bases, J shed 0 bases, and the junction held 5 bases outside the gene matches. The germline gives CDR1 MNHNY, CDR2 SVGAGI (reference sequence). This CDR3 reads CASSSRTGMNTEAFF. The CDR3 nucleotides read TGTGCCAGCAGTTCGCGGACAGGAATGAACACTGAAGCTTTCTTT.

The rearrangement joins TRBV18 to TRBJ2-7, with TRBD1 as a possible D gene (5 bases). Trimming removed 3 bases at V and 4 bases at J, with 13 bases between. Germline V gene sequence: CDR1 KGHSH, CDR2 LQKENI. This CDR3 comprises 14 residues. CDR3 in DNA: TGTGCCAGCTCACCGTACCAGGACACATACGAGCAGTACTTC. This encodes CASSPYQDTYEQYF.

In the case of this clone: One end of the junction varies from germline; a read error may be responsible. The J gene is TRBJ2-6, the V gene TRBV19, with D possibly being TRBD1 (5 bases). The CDR3 spans 13 residues. Germline assignment: CDR1 LNHDA and CDR2 SQIVND (reference sequence). CDR3 bases: TGTGCCAGTAGTATATCTGGGGCCAACGGCCTGACTTTC. Amino acid sequence: CASSISGANGLTF.

A single count supports this clone. The J gene is TRBJ2-7, the V gene TRBV4-1, with TRBD1 matching 11 bases. The CDR3 consists of 15 residues. The J segment lost 2 bases and the V segment lost 4 bases, leaving 4 bases of the junction unmatched. CDR1 and CDR2 (germline): MGHRA, YSYEKL. As DNA, the CDR3 is TGCGCCAGCAGCCCCGGACAGGGGGCGGCCTACGAGCAGTACTTC. Its translation is CASSPGQGAAYEQYF.

V and J are TRBV30 and TRBJ1-1; 8 positions match TRBD1. The germline gives CDR1 GTSNPN, CDR2 SVGIG (reference sequence). This CDR3 has 18 amino acids. Trimming cost V 0 bases and J 0 bases; bases outside gene matches: 12. In nucleotides, the CDR3 is TGTGCCTGGAGTGTACGCTTGACAGGGGTGTTCATGAACACTGAAGCTTTCTTT. It is translated as CAWSVRLTGVFMNTEAFF.

The CDR3: CASTPGQEDYGYTF. The DNA of the CDR3 is TGTGCCAGCACCCCGGGACAGGAAGACTATGGCTACACCTTC. The chain uses TRBV25-1 and TRBJ1-2; 8 bases are a match to TRBD1. CDR3 length equals 14 residues. Germline-derived CDR1 and CDR2 are MGHDK and SYGVNS. The V segment lost 7 bases and the J segment 3 bases; nucleotides outside the gene matches: 7.

The chain joins TRBV27 to TRBJ2-3; D may be TRBD1 (6 bases). CDR3 length: 19 amino acids. Per germline, CDR1 MNHEY and CDR2 SMNVEV (reference sequence). The DNA of the CDR3 is TGTGTCACCCGTTTGAAGCCAAGTTTAGTCAGGGTAGGGGGAGATACGCAGTATTTT. Protein: CVTRLKPSLVRVGGDTQYF.

Comment on this clone: A read error may account for a junction end that differs from germline. The chain couples TRBV7-9 to TRBJ1-2; 7 positions match TRBD1. The CDR3 is 12 amino acids. Germline values: CDR1 SEHNR, CDR2 FQNEAQ (reference sequence). The chain's CDR3 is CSSSSDRVGYTF. For the CDR3, the DNA is TGTTCCAGCAGTTCAGACAGGGTTGGCTACACCTTC. Based on the CDR3 plus reference TRBV7-9 and TRBJ1-2, the full variable domain is DTGVSQNPRHKITKRGQNVTFRCDPISEHNRLYWYRQTLGQGPEFLTYFQNEAQLEKSRLLSDRFSAERPKGSFSTLEIQRTEQGDSAMYLCSSSSDRVGYTFGSGTRLTVV.

A single count supports this clone. The chain links TRBV6-6 to TRBJ2-5; TRBD1 matches at 8 bases. Germline V gives CDR1 MNHNY, CDR2 SVGAGI (reference sequence). The CDR3 loop spans 14 amino acids. The J segment lost 5 bases and the V segment lost 2 bases, leaving 4 bases of the junction unmatched. The CDR3 protein is CASSYQTGEETQYF. CDR3 nucleotides: TGTGCCAGCAGTTACCAGACAGGGGAGGAGACCCAGTACTTC.

This clone was counted a few times. V is TRBV5-4 and J is TRBJ2-5, with 9 bases fitting TRBD1. Trimming took 4 bases from V and 5 from J; bases not matched to a gene: 9. Germline V CDR1 and CDR2: SGHNT, YYREEE (reference sequence). The CDR3 has 15 residues. The CDR3 DNA is TGTGCCAGCAGCATTCGGGGACAGGGAAGGGAGACCCAGTACTTC. Translation gives CASSIRGQGRETQYF.

Note on this clone: The same CDR3 arises from other DNA sequences in this sample as well. This chain connects TRBV29-1 to TRBJ1-2; D remains ambiguous. V was trimmed by 4 bases and J by 11 bases, leaving 14 bases between them. In germline, CDR1 is SQVTM, CDR2 ANQGSEA. The CDR3 has 11 residues. The CDR3 DNA reads TGCAGCGTTGTCTCCGGGAACGGTTACACCTTC. It is translated as CSVVSGNGYTF.

The chain employs TRBV19 and TRBJ1-2; D is unclear. Germline loops: CDR1 LNHDA, CDR2 SQIVND (reference sequence). The CDR3 covers 16 residues. V was shortened by 4 bases and J by 1 base, with 16 bases between the two germline ends. The CDR3 loop is CASSTGPFTDNYGYTF. CDR3 coding DNA: TGTGCCAGTAGTACAGGTCCATTCACAGATAACTATGGCTACACCTTC.

The chain has TRBV19 and TRBJ2-7, with a tentative D call TRBD1 (6 bases). Trimming took off 5 bases at V and 3 bases at J, with 11 bases between the two ends. CDR1 is LNHDA and CDR2 is SQIVND in the germline V gene (reference sequence). This CDR3 has 13 amino acids. CDR3 coding DNA: TGTGCCAGTAGTTTGACAGGAGTCTACGAGCAGTACTTC. Its protein is CASSLTGVYEQYF.

The rearrangement uses TRBV5-4 and TRBJ2-3; 12 nucleotides line up with TRBD2. The CDR3 length is 16 residues. V lost 4 bases, J lost 2 bases, and 5 bases stayed unmatched. CDR1 SGHNT and CDR2 YYREEE come from the germline V gene (reference sequence). CDR3: CASSTSGGRNTDTQYF. The CDR3 nucleotides read TGTGCCAGCAGCACTAGCGGGGGGCGAAACACAGATACGCAGTATTTT.

This clone has just a few counts. The chain employs TRBV7-9 and TRBJ2-7, with 8 nucleotides matching TRBD1. Germline-derived CDR1 and CDR2 are SEHNR and FQNEAQ (reference sequence). The V gene end was trimmed by 5 bases and the J gene end by 4 bases; junction bases not matched to a gene: 10. The CDR3 runs to 15 residues. DNA for the CDR3: TGTGCCAGCAGCCTCACTCAGGGGGCGAATTACGAGCAGTACTTC. Protein: CASSLTQGANYEQYF.

Details on this clone: At one end, the junction sequence differs from germline, possibly due to a read error. The chain carries TRBV7-7 and TRBJ2-3, with 12 bases fitting TRBD2. The CDR3 totals 17 residues. The germline CDR1 and CDR2 sequences are SSHAT and FNYEAQ (reference sequence). The CDR3 reads CASSATHTSGGMDTQYF. In DNA, the CDR3 is TGTGCTAGCAGCGCCACGCACACTAGCGGGGGGATGGATACGCAGTATTTT.

The chain combines TRBV4-1 with TRBJ1-5; 8 bases agree with TRBD1. Trimming took 5 bases from V and 12 from J; bases not matched to a gene: 15. Germline assignment: CDR1 MGHRA and CDR2 YSYEKL. CDR3 length: 15 residues. Here the CDR3 DNA reads TGCGCCAGCAGCGAAGGACAGGGTGGGATATTGAGCCAGCATTTT. This translates into CASSEGQGGILSQHF.

This clone occurred a few times. The chain recombines TRBV4-1 with TRBJ1-1, with 8 bases fitting TRBD1. This CDR3 spans 15 amino acids. V dropped 5 bases and J dropped 7; count of bases not matched to a gene: 12. Germline-derived CDR1 and CDR2 are MGHRA and YSYEKL. CDR3 bases: TGCGCCAGCAGCGCCCGGACAGGGCCATTTGGTGAAGCTTTCTTT. Its protein product is CASSARTGPFGEAFF.

This clone was seen only a few times. The chain couples TRBV6-1 to TRBJ2-5; TRBD2 agrees at 14 bases. Trimming at V came to 1 base and at J to 0 bases, leaving 4 bases not matched to a gene. The V gene's germline CDR1 is MNHNS and CDR2 SASEGT. The CDR3 is made up of 18 amino acids. CDR3: CASSEGTSGRLYQETQYF. The CDR3 coding sequence is TGTGCCAGCAGTGAAGGGACTAGCGGGAGGTTGTACCAAGAGACCCAGTACTTC.

This clone has more than one count but fewer than ten. The rearrangement links TRBV11-2 to TRBJ2-7; D is perhaps TRBD1 (6 bases). The germline CDR1 and CDR2 sequences are SGHAT and FQNNGV. V was trimmed by 5 bases and J by 3 bases, leaving 14 bases between them. This CDR3 region has 14 residues. The CDR3 DNA reads as TGTGCCAGCAGCATTACAGGGACCAACTACGAGCAGTACTTC. Translation gives CASSITGTNYEQYF.

The chain links TRBV19 to TRBJ1-1, with 12 bases identical to TRBD1. The V gene's germline CDR1 is LNHDA and CDR2 SQIVND (reference sequence). The length of the CDR3 is 16 residues. After removal of 5 bases from V and 5 bases from J, the junction contained 9 bases not matched to a gene. The CDR3, as DNA: TGTGCCAGTAGTGCCGGGACAGGGGGCATGAGAACTGAAGCTTTCTTT. Translation: CASSAGTGGMRTEAFF.

This clone occurred a few times. The chain recombines TRBV4-1 with TRBJ1-4; 12 bases are shared with TRBD1. The CDR3 length is 17 residues. The germline CDR1 and CDR2 sequences are MGHRA and YSYEKL. The V and J ends lost 1 base and 2 bases, in that order; junction bases with no gene match: 2. The chain's CDR3 is CASSQVGTGGTNEKLFF. The CDR3 bases are TGCGCCAGCAGCCAAGTGGGGACAGGGGGCACTAATGAAAAACTGTTTTTT.

This chain links TRBV6-5 with TRBJ1-4; no clear D. Trimming shortened V by 2 bases and J by 4 bases, and 8 bases separated the two germline ends. Germline V gene lookup returns CDR1 MNHEY and CDR2 SVGAGI. The CDR3 is made up of 14 amino acids. The CDR3: CASSYGQLNEKLFF. As DNA, the CDR3 is TGTGCCAGCAGTTACGGGCAGCTTAATGAAAAACTGTTTTTT.

V usage is TRBV18 and J usage is TRBJ1-5; tentatively, D is TRBD1 (6 bases). The CDR3 has 16 amino acids. V dropped 2 bases and J dropped 0 bases, with 11 bases sitting between them. CDR1 and CDR2 from the germline V gene are KGHSH and LQKENI. The CDR3 coding sequence is TGTGCCAGCTCACCATCTACAGGGTCTAGCAATCAGCCCCAGCATTTT. Translating gives CASSPSTGSSNQPQHF.

This clone was observed once. The chain combines TRBV5-1 with TRBJ1-2, with D hard to call. Germline CDR1 SGHRS, CDR2 YFSETQ. The CDR3 is 13 amino acids. The V and J ends lost 3 bases and 8 bases respectively, with 14 bases between them. In DNA, the CDR3 is TGCGCCAGCAGCTGGACCGGGGATTGGGGCTACACCTTC. As protein: CASSWTGDWGYTF.

The chain links TRBV28 to TRBJ1-2; D possibly corresponds to TRBD1 (6 bases). Trimming took 4 bases from V and 2 from J, leaving 14 bases between them. This CDR3 comprises 15 residues. Germline CDR1 reads MDHEN; CDR2 reads SYDVKM. Written as DNA, the CDR3 is TGTGCCAGCAGTTCGCCGAACAGGGACAACTATGGCTACACCTTC. As protein: CASSSPNRDNYGYTF.

The chain uses TRBV28 and TRBJ2-7; D might be TRBD2 (6 bases). The V and J ends lost 4 bases and 6 bases respectively, with 13 bases between them. Looked up from germline, CDR1 is MDHEN and CDR2 is SYDVKM. CDR3 length equals 13 residues. The CDR3 DNA follows: TGTGCCAGCAGTTCTCCGACTAGGTCCGAGCAGTACTTC. It specifies CASSSPTRSEQYF.

CDR3 coding DNA: TGTGCCAGCTCGGGACAGCGGGTCACTGAAGCTTTCTTT. As protein: CASSGQRVTEAFF. The V call is TRBV2, the J call TRBJ1-1; 7 bases fit TRBD1. CDR3 length: 13 residues. The V gene's germline CDR1 is SNHLY and CDR2 FYNNEI. With V trimmed by 8 bases and J by 4 bases, 7 bases remained unmatched.

The rearrangement joins TRBV30 to TRBJ2-7; D perhaps matches TRBD1 (6 bases). The CDR3 is 14 amino acids. Germline CDR1 GTSNPN, CDR2 SVGIG (reference sequence). V was shortened by 4 bases and J by 1 base, with 14 bases between the two germline ends. DNA of the CDR3: TGTGCCTGGACCACTACAGGGAGTTCCTACGAGCAGTACTTC. It specifies CAWTTTGSSYEQYF.

The CDR3 bases are TGTGCCAGCAATGAACAGGGGACGAACACTGAAGCTTTCTTT. Translated, it gives CASNEQGTNTEAFF. V gene TRBV7-9 combines with J gene TRBJ1-1; the match to TRBD1 covers 7 bases. The CDR3 covers 14 residues. In germline, CDR1 is SEHNR, CDR2 FQNEAQ (reference sequence). J was trimmed by 1 base and V by 7 bases; bases with no gene match: 6.